One and the same sample provided the 17 T cell receptor beta chains below, sequenced in a study of T-cell memory formation after mild COVID-19. TCRdb reprocessed the 5' RACE reads via MiXCR and lists one record per CDR3 protein. In the table there are 110,000 to 150,000 distinct CDR3 sequences, about 25% of which are singletons. Sequenced input: PBMCs or a T cell subset sorted from them (not recorded which). These receptor sequences come from an adult woman who had mild COVID-19 (a few samples of this study predate the infection). Cell type and time point are not known.

This clonotype was seen more than once but under ten times. J is TRBJ2-7 and V is TRBV27; D may be TRBD1 (6 bases). This CDR3 has 14 amino acids. Germline loops: CDR1 MNHEY, CDR2 SMNVEV (reference sequence). Trimming shortened V by 2 bases and J by 2 bases, and 10 bases separated the two germline ends. The CDR3 nucleotides read TGTGCCAGCAGTTTAACAGGGTTCCCCTACGAGCAGTACTTC. It translates to CASSLTGFPYEQYF.

This clonotype has only a few counts. The chain links TRBV15 to TRBJ2-7; D is unclear. Germline CDR1 and CDR2: LNHNV and YYDKDF (reference sequence). V was shortened by 5 bases and J by 7 bases, with 12 bases between the two germline ends. The CDR3 has 12 residues. Written as DNA, the CDR3 is TGTGCCACCAGCCCCCCGAGTCGTGAGCAGTACTTC. This encodes CATSPPSREQYF.

This clonotype has more than one count but fewer than ten. The J gene is TRBJ2-7, the V gene TRBV7-9; D ambiguous. V lost 1 base and J 3 bases, leaving 7 bases between the germline ends. The CDR3 is 13 residues long. Germline values: CDR1 SEHNR, CDR2 FQNEAQ (reference sequence). This CDR3 is CASSLDRNYEQYF. The CDR3 DNA reads TGTGCCAGCAGCTTAGACCGAAACTACGAGCAGTACTTC.

This clonotype has ten or more counts. The V and J genes are TRBV6-1 and TRBJ2-2; tentative D call: TRBD1 (6 bases). Germline assignment: CDR1 MNHNS and CDR2 SASEGT. Trimming left V 9 bases short and J 6 bases short, with 14 bases between. This CDR3 region has 13 residues. Here the CDR3 reads CASSTRGSGELFF. CDR3 nucleotide sequence: TGTGCCAGTTCTACCAGGGGTTCCGGGGAGCTGTTTTTT.

This clonotype was detected only a few times. The J gene is TRBJ2-7, the V gene TRBV7-9; tentatively, D is TRBD2 (5 bases). V was shortened by 2 bases and J by 3 bases, with 20 bases between the two germline ends. CDR1 is SEHNR and CDR2 is FQNEAQ in the germline V gene (reference sequence). This CDR3 has 17 residues. CDR3 residues: CASSLWKYRGADYEQYF. For the CDR3, the DNA is TGTGCCAGCAGCTTATGGAAATATCGGGGAGCTGACTACGAGCAGTACTTC.

This clonotype turned up a few times. The V and J genes are TRBV6-5 and TRBJ1-1, with 8 bases fitting TRBD1. J gave up 7 bases and V 5 bases, and 9 bases lay outside the gene matches. Germline CDR1 reads MNHEY; CDR2 reads SVGAGI. CDR3 length: 14 residues. The CDR3 region is CASSPRVGQVEAFF. The CDR3 DNA reads TGTGCCAGCAGTCCGCGAGTGGGACAGGTTGAAGCTTTCTTT.

Only a few counts were recorded for this clonotype. CDR3 nucleotide sequence: TGTGCCAGTAGTGGCTGGACTAGCGGGGGGGCCTACGAGCAGTACTTC. Its translation: CASSGWTSGGAYEQYF. The chain couples TRBV19 to TRBJ2-7; TRBD2 agrees at 15 bases. The CDR3 consists of 16 residues. V gave up 5 bases and J gave up 2 bases; unmatched junction bases: 4. Germline values: CDR1 LNHDA, CDR2 SQIVND (reference sequence).

This clonotype was counted only a few times. The J gene is TRBJ2-1, the V gene TRBV24-1; a possible D gene is TRBD1 (6 bases). Deletions cut 4 bases from V and 0 bases from J, with 18 bases between. Per the germline V gene, CDR1 is KGHDR and CDR2 is SFDVKD. The CDR3 is made up of 18 amino acids. The CDR3 loop is CATSERPGPRGSYNEQFF. DNA for the CDR3: TGTGCCACCAGTGAGAGACCGGGACCCAGGGGCTCCTACAATGAGCAGTTCTTC.

This chain uses TRBV2 with TRBJ1-2; D is uncertain. The ends were cut back, 6 bases at V and 3 bases at J, with 14 bases in the middle. Germline V CDR1 and CDR2: SNHLY, FYNNEI. This CDR3 spans 14 amino acids. CDR3 in DNA: TGTGCCAGCAGAAATATGGGCCTTTACTATGGCTACACCTTC. Amino acids: CASRNMGLYYGYTF.

The sample holds a few counts of this clonotype. The chain is built from TRBV7-9 and TRBJ2-1; TRBD2 matches 8 bases. V was pared by 2 bases and J by 6 bases, with 9 bases of the junction left unmatched. The length of the CDR3 is 16 residues. Germline lookup yields CDR1 SEHNR and CDR2 FQNEAQ (reference sequence). The DNA of the CDR3 is TGTGCCAGCAGCTTATACTCTAGCGGGCCCAGCAATGAGCAGTTCTTC. Protein: CASSLYSSGPSNEQFF.

V is TRBV9 and J is TRBJ2-1; D may correspond to TRBD1 or TRBD2 (5 bases each). Germline assignment: CDR1 SGDLS and CDR2 YYNGEE. The germline V and J ends were trimmed by 0 bases and 1 base, with 8 bases remaining between them. The CDR3 has 15 amino acids. The CDR3 reads CASSVVGESYNEQFF. The CDR3 nucleotides are TGTGCCAGCAGCGTAGTGGGGGAGTCCTACAATGAGCAGTTCTTC.

The V and J genes are TRBV5-1 and TRBJ2-7, with D possibly matching TRBD2 (7 bases). This CDR3 contains 16 residues. Trimming stripped 0 bases from V and 0 bases from J, with 13 bases between. The germline CDR1 and CDR2 sequences are SGHRS and YFSETQ. The CDR3 DNA follows: TGCGCCAGCAGCTTGGACAGCGGGACAAGCTCCTACGAGCAGTACTTC. This gives the protein CASSLDSGTSSYEQYF.

This clonotype appeared a few times. V gene TRBV27 combines with J gene TRBJ1-1, with 9 bases identical to TRBD1. Looked up from germline, CDR1 is MNHEY and CDR2 is SMNVEV (reference sequence). Trimming took 2 bases from V and 6 from J; bases not matched to a gene: 4. The length of the CDR3 is 14 residues. CDR3 coding DNA: TGTGCCAGCAGTTTAACAGGGGGCGTCCCTGAAGCTTTCTTT. Amino acids: CASSLTGGVPEAFF.

The chain couples TRBV20-1 to TRBJ1-2; D not certain. The germline gives CDR1 DFQATT, CDR2 SNEGSKA (reference sequence). With 7 bases removed from V and 1 base from J, the gap between germline ends came to 10 bases. The CDR3 runs to 12 residues. The CDR3 region is CSVKGDNYGYTF. As DNA, the CDR3 is TGCAGTGTTAAGGGAGATAACTATGGCTACACCTTC.

This chain connects TRBV5-1 to TRBJ2-7, with D tentatively TRBD1 (7 bases). The germline V gene encodes CDR1 SGHRS and CDR2 YFSETQ. Deletions cut 4 bases from V and 3 bases from J, with 17 bases between. CDR3 length: 15 residues. CDR3 in amino acids: CASSHYGGTDYEQYF. For the CDR3, the DNA is TGCGCCAGCAGCCATTATGGAGGGACAGACTACGAGCAGTACTTC.

The chain joins TRBV5-1 to TRBJ1-5; perhaps TRBD1 as D (6 bases). V shed 4 bases and J shed 2 bases, with 10 bases lying between them. The CDR3 length is 14 residues. From germline, CDR1 is SGHRS and CDR2 YFSETQ. CDR3 sequence: CASSLRGGNQPQHF. In DNA, the CDR3 is TGCGCCAGCAGCCTTAGGGGGGGCAATCAGCCCCAGCATTTT.

The chain combines TRBV4-3 with TRBJ1-2, with D maybe TRBD1 (6 bases). V lost 1 base, J lost 8 bases, and 11 bases lay in between. Germline V gene sequence: CDR1 LGHNA, CDR2 YSLEER. The CDR3 is 13 residues long. This CDR3 reads CASSQGRTDGYTF. CDR3 sequence (DNA): TGCGCCAGCAGCCAAGGACGGACAGACGGCTACACCTTC.